This is a list of T cell receptor beta chains from one sample in a study of siplizumab effects on memory and regulatory T cells. Measured with immunoSEQ multiplex PCR; TCRdb has only the in-frame clones, and not every one. The sample lists 50,000 to 60,000 clones, over 75% seen once, with roughly 0.37% in the top ten. The sample consisted of naive CD8+ T cells sorted from blood. Receptors were obtained from a human donor in good health. Both conserved end residues are part of each CDR3. A D gene is named only where the DNA matches it firmly. Not all rows give a size; the values are once, few, many and, for expanded clones, a class.

j_call: TRBJ1-5
clone_size: few
d_call: TRBD1
v_call: TRBV7-9
cdr3_aa: CASSLGQGASQPQHF
cdr3_nt: TGTGCCAGCAGCCTGGGACAGGGGGCTAGTCAGCCCCAGCATTTT

j_call: TRBJ2-1
clone_size: -
d_call: TRBD2
v_call: TRBV4-2
cdr3_aa: CASSRGLIHEQFF
cdr3_nt: TGTGCCAGCAGCCGGGGACTAATCCATGAGCAGTTCTTC

j_call: TRBJ2-2
clone_size: -
d_call: -
v_call: TRBV14
cdr3_aa: CASSRRVAANTGELFF
cdr3_nt: TGTGCCAGCAGCCGAAGGGTGGCGGCGAACACCGGGGAGCTGTTTTTT

j_call: TRBJ2-1
clone_size: -
d_call: TRBD2
v_call: TRBV19
cdr3_aa: CASSIDRNRGQLAGGINEQFF
cdr3_nt: TGTGCCAGTAGTATAGATCGGAACAGGGGGCAGCTAGCGGGAGGGATTAATGAGCAGTTCTTC

j_call: TRBJ1-4
clone_size: -
d_call: -
v_call: TRBV6-6
cdr3_aa: CASSYAAGNEKLFF
cdr3_nt: TGTGCCAGCAGTTACGCGGCAGGGAATGAAAAACTGTTTTTT

j_call: TRBJ2-3
clone_size: -
d_call: TRBD1
v_call: TRBV27
cdr3_aa: CASWDRGLWDTQYF
cdr3_nt: TGTGCCAGCTGGGACAGGGGTTTATGGGATACGCAGTATTTT

j_call: TRBJ1-1
clone_size: -
d_call: -
v_call: TRBV27
cdr3_aa: CASSFGGNTEAFF
cdr3_nt: TGTGCCAGCAGTTTTGGCGGGAACACTGAAGCTTTCTTT

j_call: TRBJ2-1
clone_size: once
d_call: -
v_call: TRBV6-5
cdr3_aa: CASTPPGLDEQFF
cdr3_nt: TGTGCCAGCACTCCACCGGGTTTGGATGAGCAGTTCTTC

j_call: TRBJ1-1
clone_size: -
d_call: -
v_call: TRBV5-1
cdr3_aa: CASSWGLNTEAFF
cdr3_nt: TGCGCCAGCAGCTGGGGCCTGAACACTGAAGCTTTCTTT

j_call: TRBJ2-1
clone_size: -
d_call: -
v_call: TRBV10-1
cdr3_aa: CASGDTSGGAYNEQFF
cdr3_nt: TGCGCCAGCGGAGACACAAGTGGCGGTGCCTACAATGAGCAGTTCTTC

j_call: TRBJ2-5
clone_size: -
d_call: -
v_call: TRBV5-1
cdr3_aa: CASSILGAQETQYF
cdr3_nt: TGCGCCAGCAGCATCCTTGGCGCCCAAGAGACCCAGTACTTC

j_call: TRBJ1-1
clone_size: -
d_call: -
v_call: TRBV5-5
cdr3_aa: CASTQMRENTEAFF
cdr3_nt: TGTGCCAGCACCCAAATGCGGGAGAACACTGAAGCTTTCTTT

j_call: TRBJ1-2
clone_size: -
d_call: TRBD1
v_call: TRBV19
cdr3_aa: CASSITGDSSFDGYTF
cdr3_nt: TGTGCCAGTAGTATAACGGGGGACAGTTCATTTGATGGCTACACCTTC

j_call: TRBJ1-1
clone_size: few
d_call: TRBD1
v_call: TRBV7-9
cdr3_aa: CASSSTGKDEAFF
cdr3_nt: TGTGCCAGCAGCTCGACAGGGAAGGATGAAGCTTTCTTT

j_call: TRBJ1-2
clone_size: -
d_call: -
v_call: TRBV27
cdr3_aa: CASSLLVTAVDGYTF
cdr3_nt: TGTGCCAGCAGTTTGCTGGTAACGGCCGTTGATGGCTACACCTTC

j_call: TRBJ2-2
clone_size: -
d_call: TRBD1
v_call: TRBV19
cdr3_aa: CASSGQGDTGELFF
cdr3_nt: TGTGCCAGTTCTGGACAGGGAGACACCGGGGAGCTGTTTTTT

j_call: TRBJ2-2
clone_size: -
d_call: -
v_call: TRBV9
cdr3_aa: CASSVELLTGELFF
cdr3_nt: TGTGCCAGCAGCGTAGAACTCTTAACGGGGGAGCTGTTTTTT

j_call: TRBJ1-6
clone_size: -
d_call: TRBD1
v_call: TRBV29-1
cdr3_aa: CSVATGDYDSPLHF
cdr3_nt: TGCAGCGTGGCGACAGGGGACTATGATTCACCCCTCCACTTT

j_call: TRBJ2-7
clone_size: -
d_call: -
v_call: TRBV11-2
cdr3_aa: CASSLESRANEQYF
cdr3_nt: TGTGCCAGCAGCTTAGAGTCAAGGGCTAACGAGCAGTACTTC

j_call: TRBJ2-7
clone_size: -
d_call: -
v_call: TRBV10-3
cdr3_aa: CAISDIGTLHYEQYF
cdr3_nt: TGTGCCATCAGTGATATAGGGACGCTGCACTACGAGCAGTACTTC

j_call: TRBJ2-5
clone_size: -
d_call: -
v_call: TRBV7-2
cdr3_aa: CASSLVRAQLETQYF
cdr3_nt: TGTGCCAGCAGCTTAGTAAGGGCTCAACTAGAGACCCAGTACTTC

j_call: TRBJ1-2
clone_size: -
d_call: -
v_call: TRBV19
cdr3_aa: CASSIHTGGSDGYTF
cdr3_nt: TGTGCCAGTAGTATACACACTGGGGGATCGGATGGCTACACCTTC

j_call: TRBJ1-1
clone_size: once
d_call: TRBD1
v_call: TRBV15
cdr3_aa: CATSRMTGANTEAFF
cdr3_nt: TGTGCCACCAGCAGAATGACAGGGGCGAACACTGAAGCTTTCTTT

j_call: TRBJ2-5
clone_size: -
d_call: TRBD2
v_call: TRBV11-3
cdr3_aa: CASSLVTSGVPGTQYF
cdr3_nt: TGTGCCAGCAGCTTAGTGACTAGCGGAGTCCCCGGGACCCAGTACTTC

j_call: TRBJ2-1
clone_size: -
d_call: TRBD2
v_call: TRBV5-6
cdr3_aa: CASSLVRGRGEQFF
cdr3_nt: TGTGCCAGCAGCTTGGTGCGGGGGAGGGGTGAGCAGTTCTTC

j_call: TRBJ2-5
clone_size: -
d_call: -
v_call: TRBV6-5
cdr3_aa: CASSSFAVPETQYF
cdr3_nt: TGTGCCAGCAGTTCCTTTGCGGTGCCAGAGACCCAGTACTTC

j_call: TRBJ2-5
clone_size: -
d_call: -
v_call: TRBV13
cdr3_aa: CASSLVGATQYF
cdr3_nt: TGTGCCAGCAGCTTAGTTGGCGCGACCCAGTACTTC

j_call: TRBJ2-7
clone_size: -
d_call: TRBD1
v_call: TRBV10-3
cdr3_aa: CATGTGLNDEQYF
cdr3_nt: TGTGCCACAGGGACAGGGTTGAACGACGAGCAGTACTTC

j_call: TRBJ1-3
clone_size: -
d_call: TRBD1
v_call: TRBV7-9
cdr3_aa: CASSPWDRASGNTIYF
cdr3_nt: TGTGCCAGCAGCCCCTGGGACAGGGCCTCTGGAAACACCATATATTTT

j_call: TRBJ2-2
clone_size: -
d_call: -
v_call: TRBV19
cdr3_aa: CASRKGAGELFF
cdr3_nt: TGTGCCAGTAGGAAGGGGGCCGGGGAGCTGTTTTTT

j_call: TRBJ2-2
clone_size: -
d_call: -
v_call: TRBV11-2
cdr3_aa: CASSLMTGELFF
cdr3_nt: TGTGCCAGCAGCTTAATGACCGGGGAGCTGTTTTTT

j_call: TRBJ2-1
clone_size: -
d_call: TRBD2
v_call: TRBV5-8
cdr3_aa: CASSQGTSGFYNEQFF
cdr3_nt: TGTGCCAGCAGCCAAGGGACTAGCGGGTTCTACAATGAGCAGTTCTTC

j_call: TRBJ1-1
clone_size: few
d_call: -
v_call: TRBV4-1
cdr3_aa: CASSYDLGNTEAFF
cdr3_nt: TGCGCCAGCAGTTATGACCTAGGGAACACTGAAGCTTTCTTT

j_call: TRBJ2-1
clone_size: -
d_call: TRBD1
v_call: TRBV9
cdr3_aa: CASSVAQGANNEQFF
cdr3_nt: TGTGCCAGCAGCGTAGCCCAGGGGGCTAACAATGAGCAGTTCTTC

j_call: TRBJ2-1
clone_size: -
d_call: -
v_call: TRBV19
cdr3_aa: CASSNGPEQFF
cdr3_nt: TGTGCCAGTAGTAATGGTCCTGAGCAGTTCTTC

j_call: TRBJ2-1
clone_size: -
d_call: -
v_call: TRBV9
cdr3_aa: CASSEDGLSSYNEQFF
cdr3_nt: TGTGCCAGCAGCGAGGACGGGCTGAGCTCCTACAATGAGCAGTTCTTC

j_call: TRBJ2-1
clone_size: -
d_call: TRBD1
v_call: TRBV13
cdr3_aa: CASSEYRGQREQFF
cdr3_nt: TGTGCCAGCAGCGAATACAGGGGGCAGCGGGAGCAGTTCTTC

j_call: TRBJ2-1
clone_size: -
d_call: -
v_call: TRBV4-1
cdr3_aa: CASSRLVGVNEQFF
cdr3_nt: TGCGCCAGCAGCCGATTGGTAGGGGTCAATGAGCAGTTCTTC

j_call: TRBJ2-5
clone_size: -
d_call: -
v_call: TRBV4-1
cdr3_aa: CASKDSNQETQYF
cdr3_nt: TGCGCCAGCAAAGACAGTAACCAAGAGACCCAGTACTTC

j_call: TRBJ1-1
clone_size: -
d_call: TRBD1
v_call: TRBV7-3
cdr3_aa: CASSLRFLGQGRSETTEAFF
cdr3_nt: TGTGCCAGCAGTCTAAGGTTTTTGGGACAGGGGAGAAGTGAGACCACTGAAGCTTTCTTT

j_call: TRBJ2-7
clone_size: -
d_call: -
v_call: TRBV6-5
cdr3_aa: CASSSRGDYEQYF
cdr3_nt: TGTGCCAGCAGTTCTAGGGGAGACTACGAGCAGTACTTC

j_call: TRBJ2-3
clone_size: -
d_call: -
v_call: TRBV4-1
cdr3_aa: CASSQLPGSTDTQYF
cdr3_nt: TGCGCCAGCAGCCAACTCCCAGGGAGCACAGATACGCAGTATTTT

j_call: TRBJ1-2
clone_size: -
d_call: -
v_call: TRBV19
cdr3_aa: CASISTGIYGYTF
cdr3_nt: TGTGCCAGTATTTCTACAGGGATCTATGGCTACACCTTC

j_call: TRBJ2-1
clone_size: -
d_call: -
v_call: TRBV23-1
cdr3_aa: CASSQSIWSNEQFF
cdr3_nt: TGCGCCAGCAGTCAATCGATATGGAGCAATGAGCAGTTCTTC

j_call: TRBJ1-1
clone_size: -
d_call: -
v_call: TRBV27
cdr3_aa: CASSLSVGEAFF
cdr3_nt: TGTGCCAGCAGCTTATCGGTAGGCGAAGCTTTCTTT

j_call: TRBJ2-5
clone_size: -
d_call: -
v_call: TRBV7-7
cdr3_aa: CASSPPPGKDGTQYF
cdr3_nt: TGTGCCAGCAGCCCCCCTCCAGGTAAAGATGGGACCCAGTACTTC

j_call: TRBJ1-5
clone_size: -
d_call: TRBD1
v_call: TRBV19
cdr3_aa: CASSPGTDNQPQHF
cdr3_nt: TGTGCCAGTAGTCCCGGGACAGACAATCAGCCCCAGCATTTT

j_call: TRBJ2-2
clone_size: once
d_call: -
v_call: TRBV11-2
cdr3_aa: CASSLLGELFF
cdr3_nt: TGTGCCAGCAGCCTCCTCGGGGAGCTGTTTTTT

j_call: TRBJ2-1
clone_size: -
d_call: -
v_call: TRBV7-3
cdr3_aa: CASSSSFENEQFF
cdr3_nt: TGTGCCAGCAGCTCCTCCTTTGAAAATGAGCAGTTCTTC

j_call: TRBJ2-7
clone_size: -
d_call: TRBD1
v_call: TRBV27
cdr3_aa: CASSQGVGSYEQYF
cdr3_nt: TGTGCCAGCAGTCAGGGGGTTGGCTCCTACGAGCAGTACTTC